The rows below give T cell receptor beta chains drawn from one sample of a study of blood T cell repertoires in COVID-19. Using immunoSEQ multiplex PCR, the repertoire was profiled, and TCRdb retains in-frame clones only, with some absent. Of fewer than 200,000 clones listed, more than 70% are singletons. The sequenced sample consisted of PBMCs or T cells enriched from blood (not recorded which). The receptors were gathered from a man in his sixties who had recovered from COVID-19. Each CDR3 is given with its conserved first and last residue. A D gene is named only where the DNA matches it firmly. Clone size, where shown, is once, few, many, or a class for clones that have expanded.

clone_size: NA
d_call: TRBD1
j_call: TRBJ1-1
v_call: TRBV27
cdr3_aa: CASRTTGVGNTEAFF
cdr3_nt: TGTGCCAGCAGAACCACAGGGGTTGGCAACACTGAAGCTTTCTTT

clone_size: NA
d_call: NA
j_call: TRBJ1-3
v_call: TRBV28
cdr3_aa: CASSLNPPRDTIYF
cdr3_nt: TGTGCCAGCAGTTTAAATCCCCCGCGGGACACCATATATTTT

clone_size: NA
d_call: TRBD1
j_call: TRBJ1-2
v_call: TRBV5-1
cdr3_aa: CASSLAPGQGPGDYGYTF
cdr3_nt: TGCGCCAGCAGCTTGGCCCCGGGACAGGGCCCCGGGGACTATGGCTACACCTTC

clone_size: NA
d_call: NA
j_call: TRBJ1-3
v_call: TRBV29-1
cdr3_aa: CSVEDSRRGAVGNTIYF
cdr3_nt: TGCAGCGTTGAAGATTCAAGACGGGGGGCGGTTGGAAACACCATATATTTT

clone_size: NA
d_call: TRBD1
j_call: TRBJ1-2
v_call: TRBV28
cdr3_aa: CASSEGQQLGYTF
cdr3_nt: TGTGCCAGCAGCGAGGGACAGCAACTTGGCTACACCTTC

clone_size: NA
d_call: NA
j_call: TRBJ1-1
v_call: TRBV19
cdr3_aa: CASSPSTEAFF
cdr3_nt: TGTGCCAGTAGTCCGTCCACTGAAGCTTTCTTT

clone_size: NA
d_call: TRBD1
j_call: TRBJ2-5
v_call: TRBV7-3
cdr3_aa: CASSLNGRGGRETQYF
cdr3_nt: TGTGCCAGCAGCTTAAACGGTCGAGGGGGCCGGGAGACCCAGTACTTC

clone_size: NA
d_call: NA
j_call: TRBJ1-2
v_call: TRBV30
cdr3_aa: CAWSVLRGNYGYTF
cdr3_nt: TGTGCCTGGAGTGTACTACGAGGGAACTATGGCTACACCTTC

clone_size: NA
d_call: TRBD1
j_call: TRBJ1-1
v_call: TRBV19
cdr3_aa: CASDRGNTEAFF
cdr3_nt: TGTGCCAGCGACAGGGGGAACACTGAAGCTTTCTTT

clone_size: NA
d_call: TRBD1
j_call: TRBJ1-1
v_call: TRBV6-5
cdr3_aa: CASKTRDRGLKAFF
cdr3_nt: TGTGCCAGCAAGACACGGGACAGGGGGCTGAAGGCTTTCTTT

clone_size: NA
d_call: NA
j_call: TRBJ1-2
v_call: TRBV3-1/TRBV3-2
cdr3_aa: CASSQATGANYGYTF
cdr3_nt: TGTGCCAGCAGCCAAGCGACAGGTGCTAACTATGGCTACACCTTC

clone_size: NA
d_call: NA
j_call: TRBJ1-5
v_call: TRBV24-1
cdr3_aa: CATSAGNQPQHF
cdr3_nt: TGTGCCACCAGTGCAGGGAATCAGCCCCAGCATTTT

clone_size: few
d_call: NA
j_call: TRBJ1-5
v_call: TRBV29-1
cdr3_aa: CSVEIRQINQPQHF
cdr3_nt: TGCAGCGTTGAAATTCGACAGATAAATCAGCCCCAGCATTTT

clone_size: NA
d_call: NA
j_call: TRBJ2-6
v_call: TRBV15
cdr3_aa: CATSPKAATGANVLTF
cdr3_nt: TGTGCCACCAGCCCCAAGGCGGCAACTGGGGCCAACGTCCTGACTTTC

clone_size: NA
d_call: TRBD1
j_call: TRBJ1-5
v_call: TRBV10-1
cdr3_aa: CASRDRVRNQPQHF
cdr3_nt: TGCGCCAGCAGGGACAGGGTGCGCAATCAGCCCCAGCATTTT

clone_size: NA
d_call: NA
j_call: TRBJ2-1
v_call: TRBV27
cdr3_aa: CASSPQGWENEQFF
cdr3_nt: TGTGCCAGCAGTCCACAGGGTTGGGAAAATGAGCAGTTCTTC

clone_size: NA
d_call: TRBD1
j_call: TRBJ2-7
v_call: TRBV6-4
cdr3_aa: CASSDGQGYEQYF
cdr3_nt: TGTGCCAGCAGTGATGGACAGGGCTACGAGCAGTACTTC

clone_size: NA
d_call: NA
j_call: TRBJ2-2
v_call: TRBV7-3
cdr3_aa: CASSLSQGAGELFF
cdr3_nt: TGTGCCAGCAGCTTAAGCCAGGGCGCCGGGGAGCTGTTTTTT

clone_size: NA
d_call: TRBD1
j_call: TRBJ2-7
v_call: TRBV7-3
cdr3_aa: CASSLTGQGYEQYF
cdr3_nt: TGTGCCAGCAGTTTGACGGGACAGGGATACGAGCAGTACTTC

clone_size: NA
d_call: TRBD1
j_call: TRBJ2-3
v_call: TRBV7-3
cdr3_aa: CASSLSGQGFTDTQYF
cdr3_nt: TGTGCCAGCAGCTTAAGTGGACAGGGTTTTACAGATACGCAGTATTTT

clone_size: NA
d_call: TRBD2
j_call: TRBJ2-2
v_call: TRBV4-1
cdr3_aa: CASRPVAGNTGELFF
cdr3_nt: TGCGCCAGCAGACCCGTAGCGGGAAACACCGGGGAGCTGTTTTTT

clone_size: NA
d_call: TRBD2
j_call: TRBJ2-1
v_call: TRBV6-2/TRBV6-3
cdr3_aa: CASSYPRTSASYNEQFF
cdr3_nt: TGTGCCAGCAGTTACCCCCGGACTAGCGCCTCCTACAATGAGCAGTTCTTC

clone_size: NA
d_call: TRBD2
j_call: TRBJ2-3
v_call: TRBV7-8
cdr3_aa: CASSLLFDGSGGEGTQYF
cdr3_nt: TGTGCCAGCAGCTTACTCTTCGACGGTAGCGGGGGGGAAGGTACGCAGTATTTT

clone_size: NA
d_call: TRBD2
j_call: TRBJ2-7
v_call: TRBV7-9
cdr3_aa: CASSSGLARSYEQYF
cdr3_nt: TGTGCCAGCAGCTCCGGACTAGCTCGCTCCTACGAGCAGTACTTC

clone_size: NA
d_call: NA
j_call: TRBJ2-3
v_call: TRBV30
cdr3_aa: CAWSSGARSTDTQYF
cdr3_nt: TGTGCCTGGAGTAGCGGTGCGAGAAGCACAGATACGCAGTATTTT

clone_size: NA
d_call: TRBD2
j_call: TRBJ2-2
v_call: TRBV12-5
cdr3_aa: CASGPEGSGSSGELFF
cdr3_nt: TGTGCTAGTGGCCCCGAAGGTAGCGGGAGCTCCGGGGAGCTGTTTTTT

clone_size: NA
d_call: NA
j_call: TRBJ1-6
v_call: TRBV9
cdr3_aa: CASSVKGDNSPLHF
cdr3_nt: TGTGCCAGCAGCGTCAAGGGAGATAATTCACCCCTCCACTTT

clone_size: once
d_call: TRBD2
j_call: TRBJ2-3
v_call: TRBV9
cdr3_aa: CASSPTGGSTDTQYF
cdr3_nt: TGTGCCAGCAGCCCCACCGGGGGGTCCACAGATACGCAGTATTTT

clone_size: NA
d_call: TRBD2
j_call: TRBJ2-7
v_call: TRBV7-8
cdr3_aa: CASSLAGGGVYEQYF
cdr3_nt: TGTGCCAGCAGCTTAGCGGGGGGAGGGGTCTACGAGCAGTACTTC

clone_size: few
d_call: NA
j_call: TRBJ2-7
v_call: TRBV11-2
cdr3_aa: CASSPRPGQVYEQYF
cdr3_nt: TGTGCCAGCAGCCCCCGACCAGGGCAGGTTTACGAGCAGTACTTC

clone_size: NA
d_call: TRBD2
j_call: TRBJ2-7
v_call: TRBV7-9
cdr3_aa: CASSLVGGYHEQYF
cdr3_nt: TGTGCCAGCAGCTTAGTGGGGGGGTATCACGAGCAGTACTTC